A selection of T cell receptor beta chains follows, all from one sample in a study of T cell responses to AZD1222 COVID-19 vaccine. Measured with immunoSEQ multiplex PCR; TCRdb has only the in-frame clones, and not every one. The sample carries over 130,000 clones, 75% to 95% recorded once. The input for sequencing was peripheral blood, taken 28 days after the second AZD1222 dose. These TCRs come from an adult who received the AZD1222 COVID-19 vaccine. The conserved cysteine and the conserved F or W are not part of the CDR3 here.

TRBV28	ASSLAREETQY
TRBV11-1	ASSVTGGAGLGYT
TRBV7-6	ASSLGRDVYSGNTIY
TRBV5-1	ASSLGQDYSGNTIY
TRBV13	ASSLRLAGETQY
TRBV10-1	ASSEDSSSNTGELF
TRBV5-4	ASSTTTPGDEQY
TRBV30	AWSKVGDRPGNTIY
TRBV27	ASSLSLGSYEQY
TRBV5-8	ASSPGLAGSYNEQF
TRBV21-1	ASSALNRGRLQETQY
TRBV12-3/TRBV12-4	ASRLAGGETQY
TRBV19	ASRPPGQAPNYGYT
TRBV6-5	ASSPGDTEAF
TRBV19	ASSILGMSTDTQY
TRBV20-1	SARGGNEQF
TRBV11-2	ASSITSGTYNEQF
TRBV5-1	ASSLDGGSNQPQH
TRBV27	ASSKRGGPDPYEQY
TRBV15	ATRGRLAGVGETQY
TRBV9	ASSSTVNTEAF
TRBV3-1/TRBV3-2	ASSQEGGAQGNTEAF
TRBV19	ASTTDNYGYT
TRBV18	ASSPLQETQY
TRBV18	ASSSTGQANYGYT
TRBV6-2/TRBV6-3	ASSYSAGQETQY
TRBV27	ASSLLGAAEAF
TRBV4-2	ASSQASGTRSYEQY
TRBV6-5	ASTNDRVAGELF
TRBV29-1	SVVTLNTEAF
TRBV14	ASSQDRGRGGEKLF
TRBV6-5	ASSYSTSNTEAF
TRBV29-1	SVEKGASTDTQY
TRBV5-1	ASSWGTGDEAF
TRBV5-1	ASTRGGTSGSRDTQY
TRBV5-1	ASSLVSGVYNEQF